This T cell receptor (beta chain) was captured in a study of vaccination effects on CD4 cells after COVID-19. Study-level findings and limits: Relatively few convalescent patients took part in the study, which had no early post-infection timepoints. In the late period after vaccination, infection- and vaccine-induced clones contracted markedly.

This clone was seen a handful of times. The antigen remains undetermined. Libraries were prepared by immunoSEQ multiplex PCR; TCRdb keeps only in-frame clonotypes and omits some of them. The sample consists of around 50,000 clones, 74% of them appearing once. Per germline, CDR1 SGHVS and CDR2 FNYEAQ. There are 15 residues in the CDR3. V dropped 1 base and J dropped 3 bases, with 13 bases sitting between them. Culture lasted about nine days before CD4+ T cell isolation. Between March and December 2020, the person had a SARS-CoV-2 infection that PCR confirmed. Subjects were given two BNT162b2 or mRNA-1273 vaccine doses.

This receptor was taken from a human donor who had a prior SARS-CoV-2 infection. V usage is TRBV7-6 and J usage is TRBJ2-7; D uncertain. Specimen: CD4+ T cells from PBMCs cultured without peptide, collected after COVID-19 vaccination. Here the CDR3 DNA reads TGTGCCAGCAGCTTAGATACGGGCCCCGGCTACGAGCAGTACTTC. Protein: CASSLDTGPGYEQYF.